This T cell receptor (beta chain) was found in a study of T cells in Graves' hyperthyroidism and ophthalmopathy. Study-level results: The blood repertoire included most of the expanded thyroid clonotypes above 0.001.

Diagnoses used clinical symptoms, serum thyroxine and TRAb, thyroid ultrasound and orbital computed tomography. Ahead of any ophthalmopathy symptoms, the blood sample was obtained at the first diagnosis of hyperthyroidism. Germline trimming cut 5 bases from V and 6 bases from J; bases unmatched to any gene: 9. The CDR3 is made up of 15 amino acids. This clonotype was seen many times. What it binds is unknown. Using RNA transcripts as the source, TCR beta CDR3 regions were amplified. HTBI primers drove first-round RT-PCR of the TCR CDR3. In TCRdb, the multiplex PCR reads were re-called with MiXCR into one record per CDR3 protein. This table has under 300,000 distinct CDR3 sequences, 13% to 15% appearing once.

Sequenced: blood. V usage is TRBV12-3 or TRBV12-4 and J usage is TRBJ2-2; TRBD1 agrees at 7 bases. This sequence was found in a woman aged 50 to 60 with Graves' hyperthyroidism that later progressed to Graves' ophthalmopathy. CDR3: CASSHRTGGAGELFF. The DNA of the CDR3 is TGTGCCAGCAGTCACCGGACAGGTGGAGCCGGGGAGCTGTTTTTT.